These 18 T cell receptor beta chains came from one sample sequenced in a study of T cells in Graves' hyperthyroidism and ophthalmopathy. Researchers amplified the TCR beta CDR3 regions from RNA transcripts. In the first-round RT-PCR of the TCR CDR3, the HTBI primer set was used. TCRdb re-analysed the multiplex PCR reads in MiXCR, keeping a single row per CDR3 protein. The sample has fewer than 300,000 distinct CDR3 sequences, less than 30% seen once. Sequences were obtained from blood. The receptors stem from a man aged 40-50 years with Graves' hyperthyroidism that later progressed to Graves' ophthalmopathy.

This clonotype was seen many times. The rearrangement joins TRBV11-2 to TRBJ2-7, with D perhaps matching TRBD2 (6 bases). Between the trimmed V and J ends, which lost 5 bases and 0 bases, there was a span of 17 bases. Germline loops: CDR1 SGHAT, CDR2 FQNNGV. The CDR3 length is 16 residues. The CDR3 nucleotides read TGTGCCAGCAGCCACTTAGAAGCGGGTATCTCCTACGAGCAGTACTTC. It codes for CASSHLEAGISYEQYF.

This clonotype was seen many times. The rearrangement links TRBV5-1 to TRBJ2-6, with 7 nucleotides matching TRBD1. V was clipped by 3 bases and J by 2 bases; unmatched bases: 2. The CDR3 consists of 15 residues. Per germline, CDR1 SGHRS and CDR2 YFSETQ. The CDR3: CASSYTGAGANVLTF. CDR3 bases: TGCGCCAGCAGCTACACAGGGGCTGGGGCCAACGTCCTGACTTTC.

There are many counts of this clonotype. This chain connects TRBV6-5 to TRBJ2-7; 8 bases match TRBD2. This CDR3 is built from 17 residues. CDR1 is MNHEY, CDR2 SVGAGI, per germline. The trim removed 4 bases at V and 2 bases at J, leaving 13 bases unmatched. CDR3 sequence (DNA): TGTGCCAGCAGTTTTTATGGAGCGGGAGATTTTACCTACGAGCAGTACTTC. Residues: CASSFYGAGDFTYEQYF.

This rearrangement joins TRBV30 to TRBJ1-1; tentatively, D is TRBD1 (5 bases). The CDR3 consists of 13 residues. Germline V gene data show CDR1 as GTSNPN and CDR2 as SVGIG (reference sequence). V lost 0 bases, J lost 6 bases, and 11 bases lay in between. This CDR3 is CAWSVGGWSEAFF. The CDR3 DNA reads TGTGCCTGGAGTGTGGGGGGTTGGTCTGAAGCTTTCTTT.

In this sample, this clonotype turned up many times. The CDR3 DNA sequence: TGTGCCAGCAGCCAAGATCTGTTACAGCCCCAGCATTTT. Translation gives CASSQDLLQPQHF. The rearrangement uses TRBV4-2 and TRBJ1-5; D gene ambiguous. The CDR3 extends over 13 amino acids. The germline gives CDR1 LGHNA, CDR2 YNFKEQ. The V and J ends lost 0 bases and 7 bases respectively, with 7 bases between them.

This clonotype was seen many times. This rearrangement joins TRBV10-3 to TRBJ2-7; 11 nucleotides line up with TRBD2. The CDR3 has 15 amino acids. V lost 6 bases, J lost 3 bases, and 7 bases stayed unmatched. CDR1 and CDR2 from the germline V gene are ENHRY and SYGVKD. The CDR3 spells CAISPGLAGHYEQYF. CDR3 nucleotide sequence: TGTGCCATCAGCCCAGGACTAGCGGGCCACTACGAGCAGTACTTC.

In its sample, this clonotype was seen many times. This chain links TRBV19 with TRBJ2-2; 7 nucleotides line up with TRBD1. Looked up from germline, CDR1 is LNHDA and CDR2 is SQIVND (reference sequence). Trimming cost V 6 bases and J 5 bases; bases outside gene matches: 3. The CDR3 spans 13 residues. The CDR3 region is CASRAGGTGELFF. CDR3 nucleotides: TGTGCCAGTAGAGCAGGGGGAACCGGGGAGCTGTTTTTT.

This clonotype was seen many times. The gene calls are TRBV2 and TRBJ1-1; 8 bases are a match to TRBD1. The CDR3 length is 14 residues. CDR1 and CDR2 from the germline V gene are SNHLY and FYNNEI. The J segment lost 5 bases and the V segment lost 2 bases, leaving 4 bases of the junction unmatched. This CDR3 is CASSEPGGRTEAFF. CDR3 in DNA: TGTGCCAGCAGTGAACCAGGGGGCAGGACTGAAGCTTTCTTT.

The chain couples TRBV30 to TRBJ1-1; the D is unclear. V dropped 0 bases and J dropped 6 bases, with 14 bases sitting between them. The CDR3 consists of 14 residues. The germline gives CDR1 GTSNPN, CDR2 SVGIG (reference sequence). CDR3 DNA sequence: TGTGCCTGGAGTGTACGTGGAGGGAGGGCTGAAGCTTTCTTT. Its translation is CAWSVRGGRAEAFF.

The rearrangement uses TRBV5-5 and TRBJ1-5; 10 nucleotides match TRBD1. V gave up 0 bases and J gave up 6 bases; unmatched junction bases: 3. Looked up from germline, CDR1 is SGHKS and CDR2 is YYEKEE (reference sequence). This CDR3 contains 15 residues. For the CDR3, the DNA is TGTGCCAGCAGCTTGGAGACAGGGGGCGGTCAGCCCCAGCATTTT. Protein product: CASSLETGGGQPQHF.

The rearrangement joins TRBV7-9 to TRBJ2-7; 7 positions match TRBD2. CDR3 size: 15 residues. Looked up from germline, CDR1 is SEHNR and CDR2 is FQNEAQ (reference sequence). V lost 5 bases, J lost 2 bases, and 9 bases stayed unmatched. CDR3 nucleotides: TGTGCCAGCAGCGCCGAAGGGGCGGGGGCCTACGAGCAGTACTTC. Residues: CASSAEGAGAYEQYF.

This clonotype occurred once. One junction end does not reproduce the germline sequence, and a read error may be involved. CDR3 nucleotide sequence: TGTGCCAGCAGTTACTCCGGGACAGGTGTCTTC. Its protein product is CASSYSGTGVF. The chain links TRBV6-4 to TRBJ2-7; 8 nucleotides align to TRBD1. Germline lookup yields CDR1 MRHNA and CDR2 SNTAGT. The CDR3 is 11 amino acids.

V and J are TRBV20-1 and TRBJ2-5; 8 bases line up with TRBD1. After removal of 3 bases from V and 3 bases from J, the junction contained 6 bases not matched to a gene. CDR1 DFQATT and CDR2 SNEGSKA come from the germline V gene (reference sequence). This CDR3 region has 14 residues. The DNA for the CDR3 is TGCAGTGCTAGTGGGGGACAGGCTAAAGAGACCCAGTACTTC. As protein: CSASGGQAKETQYF.

This clonotype showed up many times. CDR3 loop: CASSVAGWDQPQHF. CDR3 nucleotide sequence: TGTGCCAGTAGTGTTGCGGGTTGGGATCAGCCCCAGCATTTT. The V and J genes are TRBV19 and TRBJ1-5; D is unresolved. The germline V and J ends were trimmed by 5 bases and 5 bases, with 13 bases remaining between them. The CDR3 has 14 amino acids. Germline CDR1 reads LNHDA; CDR2 reads SQIVND (reference sequence).

This clonotype was recorded many times. The CDR3 DNA reads as TGCGCCAGCAGCCAATTGGACAGGGGTTACGAGCAGTACTTC. It encodes CASSQLDRGYEQYF. The chain combines TRBV4-1 with TRBJ2-7, with 9 bases lining up with TRBD1. This CDR3 is built from 14 residues. With V trimmed by 2 bases and J by 4 bases, 3 bases remained unmatched. Germline CDR1 reads MGHRA; CDR2 reads YSYEKL.

This clonotype was picked up many times. The gene calls are TRBV6-5 and TRBJ1-2; 8 positions match TRBD1. V trimming: 6 bases; J trimming: 7 bases; junction bases outside the gene matches: 13. Germline values: CDR1 MNHEY, CDR2 SVGAGI. The CDR3 runs to 15 residues. This CDR3 reads CASSRQGARHSGYTF. The CDR3, as DNA: TGTGCCAGCAGCCGTCAGGGGGCTAGGCATTCTGGCTACACCTTC.

The genes are TRBV11-2 and TRBJ2-2, with D possibly being TRBD2 (6 bases). From germline, CDR1 is SGHAT and CDR2 FQNNGV. Trimming shortened V by 5 bases and J by 5 bases, and 15 bases separated the two germline ends. The CDR3 extends over 15 amino acids. The CDR3 DNA is TGTGCCAGCAGCAGCCTGGAGGGTCGTACCGGGGAGCTGTTTTTT. It codes for CASSSLEGRTGELFF.

Many counts were recorded for this clonotype. CDR3 coding DNA: TGTGCCAGCAGCCCAAGGAAGGAGACCCAGTACTTC. Translation: CASSPRKETQYF. J is TRBJ2-5 and V is TRBV11-2; D not resolved. Trimming cost V 5 bases and J 5 bases, with 9 bases left between them. The germline gives CDR1 SGHAT, CDR2 FQNNGV. The CDR3 is 12 residues long.